This T cell receptor beta chain was found in a study of blood T cell repertoires in COVID-19 (dated by TCRdb to the early 2020s). At the level of the whole study: Samples covering the acute and convalescent phases of COVID-19 were provided by collaborators in the United States, Italy and Spain. Sample metadata almost always included a de-identified subject ID, COVID-19 status, age in years and sex. Deeply sampled blood TCRbeta repertoires from subjects exposed to, actively infected with, or recovered from COVID-19 were included in the dataset. The material from the prospective study consisted of cDNA or gDNA derived from T cells, B-cell-depleted T cells, or PBMCs. The repertoires were released in a freely available public database meant as a resource for research on the immune response to SARS-CoV-2. Where available, HLA class I and class II types were taken from metadata supplied by the sample provider and were not determined by assay-based typing. The samples were drawn from the first 160 participants of the ongoing ImmuneRACE study and from under 1,500 subjects provided by 6 global collaborators.

The study at large found these results: How much clinical and demographic metadata was included differed by source and by participant, and the metadata was provided uncurated.

A remark on this clone: The target of this receptor is not known. Base qualities are not provided; no much larger clone lies one nucleotide away.

Relative to germline, V is 3 bases shorter and J is 4 bases shorter, with 5 bases between their ends. Reading from cysteine to phenylalanine, the CDR3 counts 12 amino acids. Only the CDR3 part of the read is kept: 36 bases, read in frame from the first base. CDR1 and CDR2 are drawn from the germline V gene: MGHRA, YSYEKL. A second Seattle source provided samples from volunteer blood donors who had recovered from COVID-19. Collaborating institutions collected whole blood in K2EDTA tubes following their own protocols. For TCRbeta analysis, collaborator samples were shipped as frozen whole blood, as isolated PBMCs, or as DNA extracted from either sample type. TCRbeta CDR3 regions were amplified from genomic DNA using the immunoSEQ Assay, a bias-controlled multiplex PCR. The original methods were these. Within the assay, amplification of reference gene primers was used to estimate how many nucleated cells each sample contained. To quantify the absolute abundance of each unique TCRbeta CDR3 rearrangement, sequence reads were collapsed and filtered. Productive Simpson clonality was computed per sample as the square root of Simpson's diversity index over productive rearrangements. TCRdb mirrors the immuneACCESS table, restricted to in-frame sequences. Some clones are absent from its copies; in checked studies, under half trace to an unresolved V gene, and the reason for the others is unknown. V and J calls and clone size are given by that table; D and trimming were obtained from the DNA. Present in this sample are roughly 200,000 clones, around nine tenths of which were seen just once. 0.85% to 0.95% of the sample is in the top ten clones.

The source of this sequence is a woman between 18 and 30 years old who had recovered from COVID-19. In this chain, TRBV4-1 is recombined with TRBJ2-3, with the D gene not clear enough to name. The sequencing input was peripheral blood. The sequence in DNA is TGCGCCAGCAGCCATATTGCAGATACGCAGTATTTT. It specifies CASSHIADTQYF.